The T cell receptor beta chain described here comes from a study of read filtering for tumor transcriptome and immune sequencing. The overall study: The cohort had about 16 men and some 13 women aged roughly 40 to 90, mean about 70 years. Study results and caveats: IR-seq and RNA-seq agreed better without single-read clonotypes.

The sample holds a few counts of this clonotype. What it binds is unknown. A much larger clonotype is one base distant, so this may be a read error. The library was built from 400 ng RNA with molecular barcoded adaptors for alpha/delta and beta/gamma chains. A single record per CDR3 protein comes from TCRdb applying MiXCR to the reads. The sample has roughly 130,000 distinct CDR3 sequences, roughly 13% seen once. CDR1 and CDR2 (germline): SNHLY, FYNNEI. The CDR3 extends over 16 amino acids. The gene calls are TRBV2 and TRBJ2-1; D might be TRBD1 (5 bases). Sequenced material: a population of CD138-negative cells sorted from bone marrow. The receptor comes from a donor aged 40 or over with multiple myeloma. The CDR3 protein is CASSPYRGVGYNVQFF. The CDR3, as DNA: TGTGCCAGCAGTCCCTATAGGGGTGTCGGCTACAATGTGCAGTTCTTC.